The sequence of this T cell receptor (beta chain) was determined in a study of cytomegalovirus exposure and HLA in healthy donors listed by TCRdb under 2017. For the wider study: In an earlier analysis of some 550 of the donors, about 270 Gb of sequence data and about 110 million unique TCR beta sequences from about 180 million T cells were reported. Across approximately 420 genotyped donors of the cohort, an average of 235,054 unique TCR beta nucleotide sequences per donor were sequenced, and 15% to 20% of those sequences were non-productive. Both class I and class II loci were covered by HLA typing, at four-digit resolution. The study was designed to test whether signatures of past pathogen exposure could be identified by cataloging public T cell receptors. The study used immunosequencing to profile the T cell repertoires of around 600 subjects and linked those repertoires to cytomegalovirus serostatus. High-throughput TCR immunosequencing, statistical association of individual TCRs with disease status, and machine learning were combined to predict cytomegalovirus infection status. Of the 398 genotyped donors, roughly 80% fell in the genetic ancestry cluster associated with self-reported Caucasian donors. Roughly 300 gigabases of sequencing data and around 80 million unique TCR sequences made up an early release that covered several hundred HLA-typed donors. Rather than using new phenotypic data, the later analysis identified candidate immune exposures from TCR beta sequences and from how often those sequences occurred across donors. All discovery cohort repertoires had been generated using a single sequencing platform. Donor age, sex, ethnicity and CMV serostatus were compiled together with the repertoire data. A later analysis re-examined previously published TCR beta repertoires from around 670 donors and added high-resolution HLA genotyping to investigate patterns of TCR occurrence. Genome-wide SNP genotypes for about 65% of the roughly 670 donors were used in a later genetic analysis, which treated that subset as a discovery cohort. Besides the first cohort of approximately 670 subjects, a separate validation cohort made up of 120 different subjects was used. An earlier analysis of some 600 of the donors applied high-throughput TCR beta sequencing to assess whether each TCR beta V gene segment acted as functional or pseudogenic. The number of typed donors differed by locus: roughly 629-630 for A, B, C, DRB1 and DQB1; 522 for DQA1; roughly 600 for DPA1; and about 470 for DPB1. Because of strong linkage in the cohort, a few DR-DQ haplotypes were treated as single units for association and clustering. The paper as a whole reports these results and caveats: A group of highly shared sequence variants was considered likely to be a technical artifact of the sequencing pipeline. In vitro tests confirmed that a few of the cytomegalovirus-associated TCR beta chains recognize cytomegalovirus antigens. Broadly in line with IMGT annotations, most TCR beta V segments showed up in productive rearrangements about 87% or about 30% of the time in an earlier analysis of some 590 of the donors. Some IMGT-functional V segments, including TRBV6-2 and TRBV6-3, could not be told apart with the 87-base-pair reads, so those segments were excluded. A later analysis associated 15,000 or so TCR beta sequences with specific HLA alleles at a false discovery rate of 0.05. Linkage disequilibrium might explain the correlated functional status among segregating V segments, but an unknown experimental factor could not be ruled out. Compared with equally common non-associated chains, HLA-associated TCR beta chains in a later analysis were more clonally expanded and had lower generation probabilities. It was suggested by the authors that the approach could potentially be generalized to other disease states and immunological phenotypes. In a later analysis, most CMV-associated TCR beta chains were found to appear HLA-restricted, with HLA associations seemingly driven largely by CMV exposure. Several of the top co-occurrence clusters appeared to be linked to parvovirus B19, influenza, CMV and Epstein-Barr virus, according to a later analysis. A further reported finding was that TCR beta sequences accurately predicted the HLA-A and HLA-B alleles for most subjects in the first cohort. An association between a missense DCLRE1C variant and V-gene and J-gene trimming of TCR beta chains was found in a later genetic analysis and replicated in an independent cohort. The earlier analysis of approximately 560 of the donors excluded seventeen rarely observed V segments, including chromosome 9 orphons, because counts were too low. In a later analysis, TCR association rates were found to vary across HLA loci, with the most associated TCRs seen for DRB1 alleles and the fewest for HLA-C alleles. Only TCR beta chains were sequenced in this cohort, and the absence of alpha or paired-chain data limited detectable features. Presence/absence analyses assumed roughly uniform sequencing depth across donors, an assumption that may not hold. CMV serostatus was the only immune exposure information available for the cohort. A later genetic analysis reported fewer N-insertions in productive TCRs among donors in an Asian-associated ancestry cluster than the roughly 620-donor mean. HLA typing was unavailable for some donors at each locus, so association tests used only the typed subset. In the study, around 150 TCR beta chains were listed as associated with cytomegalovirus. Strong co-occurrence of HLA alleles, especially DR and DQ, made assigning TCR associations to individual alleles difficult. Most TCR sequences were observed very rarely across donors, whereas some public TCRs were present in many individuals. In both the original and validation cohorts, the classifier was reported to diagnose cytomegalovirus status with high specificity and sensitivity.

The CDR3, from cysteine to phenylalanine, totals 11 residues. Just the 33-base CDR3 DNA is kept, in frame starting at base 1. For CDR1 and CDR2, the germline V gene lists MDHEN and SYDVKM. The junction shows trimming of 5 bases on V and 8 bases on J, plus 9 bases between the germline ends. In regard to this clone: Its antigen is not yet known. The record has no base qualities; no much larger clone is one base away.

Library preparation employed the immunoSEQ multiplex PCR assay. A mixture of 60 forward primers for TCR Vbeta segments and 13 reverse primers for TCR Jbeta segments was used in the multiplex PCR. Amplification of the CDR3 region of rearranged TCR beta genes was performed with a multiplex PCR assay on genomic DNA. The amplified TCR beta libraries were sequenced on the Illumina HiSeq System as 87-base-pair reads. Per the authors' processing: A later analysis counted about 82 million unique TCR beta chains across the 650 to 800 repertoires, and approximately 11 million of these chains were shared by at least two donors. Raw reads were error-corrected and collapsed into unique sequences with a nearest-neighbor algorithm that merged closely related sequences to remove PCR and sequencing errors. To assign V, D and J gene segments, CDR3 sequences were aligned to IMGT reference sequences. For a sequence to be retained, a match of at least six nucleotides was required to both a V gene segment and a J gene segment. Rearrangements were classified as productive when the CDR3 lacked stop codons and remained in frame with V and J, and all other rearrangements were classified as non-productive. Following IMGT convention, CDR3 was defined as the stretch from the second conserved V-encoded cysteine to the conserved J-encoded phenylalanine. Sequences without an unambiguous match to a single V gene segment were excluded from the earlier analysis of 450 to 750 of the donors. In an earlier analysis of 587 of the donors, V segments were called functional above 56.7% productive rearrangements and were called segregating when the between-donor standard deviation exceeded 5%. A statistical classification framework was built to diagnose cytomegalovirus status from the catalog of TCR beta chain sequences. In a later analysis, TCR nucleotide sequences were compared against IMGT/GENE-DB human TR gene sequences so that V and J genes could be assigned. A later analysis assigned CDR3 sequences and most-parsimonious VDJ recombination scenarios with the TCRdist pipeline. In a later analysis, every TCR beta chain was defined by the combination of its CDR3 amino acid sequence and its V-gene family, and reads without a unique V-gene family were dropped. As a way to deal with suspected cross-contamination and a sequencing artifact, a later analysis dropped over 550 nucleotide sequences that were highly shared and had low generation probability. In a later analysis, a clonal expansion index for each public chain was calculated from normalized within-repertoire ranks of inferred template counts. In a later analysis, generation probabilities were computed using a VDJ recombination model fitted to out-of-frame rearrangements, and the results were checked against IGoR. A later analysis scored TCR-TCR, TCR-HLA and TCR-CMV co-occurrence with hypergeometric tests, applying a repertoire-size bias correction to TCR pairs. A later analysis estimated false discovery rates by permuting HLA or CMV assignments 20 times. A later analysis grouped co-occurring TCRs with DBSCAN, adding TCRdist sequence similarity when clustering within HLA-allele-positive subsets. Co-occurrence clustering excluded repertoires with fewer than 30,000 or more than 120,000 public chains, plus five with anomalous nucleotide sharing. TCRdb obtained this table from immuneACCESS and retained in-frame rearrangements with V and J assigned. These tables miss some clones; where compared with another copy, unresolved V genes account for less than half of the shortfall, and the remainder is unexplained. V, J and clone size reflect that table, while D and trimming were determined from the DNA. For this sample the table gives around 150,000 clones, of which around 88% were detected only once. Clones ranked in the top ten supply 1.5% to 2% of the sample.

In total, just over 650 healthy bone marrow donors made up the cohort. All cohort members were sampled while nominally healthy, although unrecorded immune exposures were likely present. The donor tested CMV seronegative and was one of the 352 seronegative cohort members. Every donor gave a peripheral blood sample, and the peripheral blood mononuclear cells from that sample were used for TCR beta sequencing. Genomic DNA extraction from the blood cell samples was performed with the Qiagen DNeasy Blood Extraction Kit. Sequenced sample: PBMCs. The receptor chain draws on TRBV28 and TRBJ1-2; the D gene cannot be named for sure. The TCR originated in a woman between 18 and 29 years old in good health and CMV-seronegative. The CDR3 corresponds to CASSKGSGYTF. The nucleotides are TGTGCCAGCAGTAAAGGGAGCGGCTACACCTTC.